This T cell receptor (beta chain) came from a study of human T cells and chemical hapten exposure. This clonotype has ten or more counts. Germline CDR1 DFQATT, CDR2 SNEGSKA (reference sequence). This CDR3 region has 14 residues. V gave up 7 bases and J gave up 1 base, with 14 bases separating them. Unseparated into fractions, whole blood served as the source from which total RNA was extracted. One entry per CDR3 protein results from TCRdb running MiXCR on the 5' RACE reads. The table includes about 140,000 distinct CDR3 sequences, over 3.5% detected once. The sequence came from a female donor in good health. This chain uses TRBV20-1 with TRBJ2-1; D is perhaps TRBD2 (5 bases). The CDR3 is CSVKSGNSYNEQFF. The CDR3 DNA sequence: TGCAGTGTTAAGAGCGGTAATTCCTACAATGAGCAGTTCTTC.